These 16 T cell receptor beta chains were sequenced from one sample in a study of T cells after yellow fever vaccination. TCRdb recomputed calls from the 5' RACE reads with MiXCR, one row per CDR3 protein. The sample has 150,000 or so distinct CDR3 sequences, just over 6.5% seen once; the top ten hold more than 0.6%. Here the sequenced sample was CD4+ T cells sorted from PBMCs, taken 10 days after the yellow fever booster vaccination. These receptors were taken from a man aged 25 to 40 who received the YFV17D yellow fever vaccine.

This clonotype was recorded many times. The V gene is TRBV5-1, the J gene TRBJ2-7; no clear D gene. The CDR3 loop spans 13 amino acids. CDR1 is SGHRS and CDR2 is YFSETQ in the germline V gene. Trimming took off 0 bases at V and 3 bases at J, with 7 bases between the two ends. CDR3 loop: CASSLGHFYEQYF. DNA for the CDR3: TGCGCCAGCAGCTTGGGTCATTTCTACGAGCAGTACTTC.

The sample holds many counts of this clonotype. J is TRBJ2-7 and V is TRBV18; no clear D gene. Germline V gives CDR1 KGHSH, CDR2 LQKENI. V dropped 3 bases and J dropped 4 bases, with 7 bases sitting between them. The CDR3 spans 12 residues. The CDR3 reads CASSPGFYEQYF. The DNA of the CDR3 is TGTGCCAGCTCACCGGGCTTTTACGAGCAGTACTTC.

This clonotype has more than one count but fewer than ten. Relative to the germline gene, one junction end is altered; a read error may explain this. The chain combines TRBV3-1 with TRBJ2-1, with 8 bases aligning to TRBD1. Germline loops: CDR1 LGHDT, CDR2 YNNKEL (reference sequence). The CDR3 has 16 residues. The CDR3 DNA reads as TGTGCCAGCAGCCAAGGCGGACAGGGTCCATACAATAAGCAGTTCTTC. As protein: CASSQGGQGPYNKQFF.

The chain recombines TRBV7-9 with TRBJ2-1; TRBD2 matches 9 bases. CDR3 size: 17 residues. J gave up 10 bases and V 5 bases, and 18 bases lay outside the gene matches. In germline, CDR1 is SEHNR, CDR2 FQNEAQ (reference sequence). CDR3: CASSKQGLAHWAGEQFF. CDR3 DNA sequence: TGTGCCAGCAGCAAACAGGGACTAGCTCATTGGGCTGGGGAGCAGTTCTTC.

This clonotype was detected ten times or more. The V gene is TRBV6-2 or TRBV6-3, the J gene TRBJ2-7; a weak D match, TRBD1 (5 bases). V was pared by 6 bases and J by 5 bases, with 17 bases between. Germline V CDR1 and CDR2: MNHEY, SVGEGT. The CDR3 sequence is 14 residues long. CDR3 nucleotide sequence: TGTGCCAGCAGCCGTTTAGGGGATCAAGACGAGCAGTACTTC. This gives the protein CASSRLGDQDEQYF.

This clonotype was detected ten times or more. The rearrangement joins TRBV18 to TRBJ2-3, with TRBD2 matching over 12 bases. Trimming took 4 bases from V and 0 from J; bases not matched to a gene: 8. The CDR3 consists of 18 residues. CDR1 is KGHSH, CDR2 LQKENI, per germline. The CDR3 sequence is CASSRPSGRASSTDTQYF. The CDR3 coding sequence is TGTGCCAGCTCACGTCCTAGCGGGAGGGCCTCTAGCACAGATACGCAGTATTTT.

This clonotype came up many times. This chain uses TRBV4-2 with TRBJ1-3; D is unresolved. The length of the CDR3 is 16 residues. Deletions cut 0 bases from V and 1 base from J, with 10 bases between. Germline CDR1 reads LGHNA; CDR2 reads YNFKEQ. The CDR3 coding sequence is TGTGCCAGCAGCCAAGAAATGGCCAAGTCTGGAAACACCATATATTTT. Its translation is CASSQEMAKSGNTIYF.

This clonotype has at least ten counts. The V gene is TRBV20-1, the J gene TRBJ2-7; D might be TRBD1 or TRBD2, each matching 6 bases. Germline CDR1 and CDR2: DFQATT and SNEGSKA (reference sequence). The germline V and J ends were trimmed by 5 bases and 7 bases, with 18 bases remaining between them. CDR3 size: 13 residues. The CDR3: CSASGGPHWEQYF. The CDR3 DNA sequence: TGCAGTGCTTCCGGGGGCCCGCATTGGGAGCAGTACTTC.

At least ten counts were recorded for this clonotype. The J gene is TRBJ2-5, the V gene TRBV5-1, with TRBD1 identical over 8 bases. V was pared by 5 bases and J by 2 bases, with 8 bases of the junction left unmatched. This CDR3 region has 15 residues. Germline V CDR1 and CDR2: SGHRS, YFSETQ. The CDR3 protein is CASSVWWDRQETQYF. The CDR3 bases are TGCGCCAGCAGTGTTTGGTGGGACAGGCAAGAGACCCAGTACTTC.

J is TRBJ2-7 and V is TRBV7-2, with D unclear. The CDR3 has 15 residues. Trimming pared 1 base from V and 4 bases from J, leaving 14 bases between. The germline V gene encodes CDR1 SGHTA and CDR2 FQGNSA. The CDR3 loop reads CASSLVASFEYEQYF. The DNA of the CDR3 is TGTGCCAGCAGCTTAGTGGCCTCCTTTGAGTACGAGCAGTACTTC.

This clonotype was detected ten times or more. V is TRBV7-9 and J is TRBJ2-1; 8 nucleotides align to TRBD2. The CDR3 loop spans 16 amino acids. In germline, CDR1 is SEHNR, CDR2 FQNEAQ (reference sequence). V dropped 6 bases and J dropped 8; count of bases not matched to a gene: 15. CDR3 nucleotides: TGTGCCAGCAGGAATATAGCGGGACGAAGTAACCATGAGCAGTTCTTC. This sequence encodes CASRNIAGRSNHEQFF.

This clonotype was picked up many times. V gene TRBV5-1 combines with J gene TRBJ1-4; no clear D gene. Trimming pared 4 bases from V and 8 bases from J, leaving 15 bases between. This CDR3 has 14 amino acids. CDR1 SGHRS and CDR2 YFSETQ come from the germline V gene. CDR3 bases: TGCGCCAGCAGCCAGACACTGACTTCCGAAAAACTGTTTTTT. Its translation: CASSQTLTSEKLFF.

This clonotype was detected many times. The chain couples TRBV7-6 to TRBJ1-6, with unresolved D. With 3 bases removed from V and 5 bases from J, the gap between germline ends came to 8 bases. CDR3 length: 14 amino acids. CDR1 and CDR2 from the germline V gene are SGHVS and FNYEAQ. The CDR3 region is CASSFGSHNSPLHF. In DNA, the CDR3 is TGTGCCAGCAGCTTTGGCAGCCATAATTCACCCCTCCACTTT. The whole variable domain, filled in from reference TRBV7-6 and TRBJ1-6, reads GAGVSQSPRYKVTKRGQDVALRCDPISGHVSLYWYRQALGQGPEFLTYFNYEAQQDKSGLPNDRFSAERPEGSISTLTIQRTEQRDSAMYRCASSFGSHNSPLHFGNGTRLTVT.

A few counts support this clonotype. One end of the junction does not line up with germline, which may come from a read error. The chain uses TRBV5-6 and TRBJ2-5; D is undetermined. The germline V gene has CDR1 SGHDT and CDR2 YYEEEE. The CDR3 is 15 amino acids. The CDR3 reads CASSLARVRQATQYF. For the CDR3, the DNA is TGTGCCAGCAGCCTGGCCCGGGTCCGCCAAGCGACCCAGTACTTC.

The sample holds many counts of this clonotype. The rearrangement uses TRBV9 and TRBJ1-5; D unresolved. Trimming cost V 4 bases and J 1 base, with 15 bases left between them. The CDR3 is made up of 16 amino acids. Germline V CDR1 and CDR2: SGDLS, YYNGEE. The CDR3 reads CASSPSEGGSNQPQHF. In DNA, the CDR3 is TGTGCCAGCAGCCCCAGTGAGGGTGGGAGCAATCAGCCCCAGCATTTT.

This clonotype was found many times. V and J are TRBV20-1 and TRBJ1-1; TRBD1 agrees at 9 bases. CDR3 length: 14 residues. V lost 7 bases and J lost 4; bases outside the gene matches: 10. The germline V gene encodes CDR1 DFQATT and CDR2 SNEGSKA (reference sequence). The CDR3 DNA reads TGCAGTGTTAACACAGGGGGCTTAACCACTGAAGCTTTCTTT. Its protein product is CSVNTGGLTTEAFF.